This T cell receptor beta chain was sequenced during a study of identical twins. Study-wide findings and caveats: Cross-sectional statistical analysis was relied on for the conclusions, without the same donors being followed. Twins showed weaker excess sharing in their beta out-of-frame sequences.

All donors comprised healthy Caucasians. Germline V gives CDR1 MNHEY, CDR2 SMNVEV (reference sequence). The CDR3 totals 14 residues. V was pared by 4 bases and J by 4 bases, with 12 bases between. Concerning this clonotype itself: The antigen remains unidentified.

A universal primer site came from template switching; cDNA carried unique molecular identifiers. Using its own MiXCR run on the 5' RACE reads, TCRdb lists one record per CDR3 protein. The table includes 400,000 or so distinct CDR3 sequences, 9% detected once. Sample: naive T cells sorted from blood. This chain links TRBV27 with TRBJ2-3; no reliable D call. The origin of this receptor is a woman aged 45 to 65 in good health. CDR3 residues: CASSSPTVPDTQYF. The CDR3 DNA sequence: TGTGCCAGCAGTTCCCCGACGGTCCCAGATACGCAGTATTTT.